Below, 27 T cell receptor beta chains from the same sample are listed, as sequenced in a study of siplizumab effects on memory and regulatory T cells. Sequencing was performed with immunoSEQ multiplex PCR; in TCRdb, only in-frame clones are kept and a portion is missing. The sample holds approximately 100,000 clones, 92% seen once. Sequencing input: Tregs sorted from blood. Receptors originate from a human donor in good health.

The chain is built from TRBV13 and TRBJ2-3, with TRBD2 identical over 12 bases. The length of the CDR3 is 14 residues. The germline CDR1 and CDR2 sequences are PRHDT and FYEKMQ (reference sequence). The trim removed 5 bases at V and 8 bases at J, leaving 5 bases unmatched. The CDR3 bases are TGTGCCAGCAGCCCCCGGACTAGCGGGACTACGCAGTATTTT. It specifies CASSPRTSGTTQYF.

This chain uses TRBV6-1 with TRBJ2-7, with 11 nucleotides matching TRBD2. CDR3 length: 15 amino acids. Germline V CDR1 and CDR2: MNHNS, SASEGT. J lost 7 bases, V lost 0 bases, and 5 bases had no gene match. CDR3: CASSEASGGAGEQYF. CDR3 DNA: TGTGCCAGCAGTGAAGCTAGCGGGGGGGCAGGTGAGCAGTACTTC.

The chain has TRBV5-4 and TRBJ2-3; 9 nucleotides line up with TRBD2. Per the germline V gene, CDR1 is SGHNT and CDR2 is YYREEE (reference sequence). The CDR3 contains 17 residues. V trimming: 1 base; J trimming: 0 bases; junction bases outside the gene matches: 6. CDR3 in amino acids: CASSLRIAGASTDTQYF. In nucleotides, the CDR3 is TGTGCCAGCAGCTTGCGTATAGCGGGAGCTAGCACAGATACGCAGTATTTT.

The chain has TRBV18 and TRBJ1-3; D gene uncertain. The CDR3 spans 13 residues. The germline V gene has CDR1 KGHSH and CDR2 LQKENI. Trimming stripped 6 bases from V and 8 bases from J, with 14 bases between. The CDR3 DNA is TGTGCCAGCTCCACGTCTTCAAGGGACACCATATATTTT. This translates into CASSTSSRDTIYF.

The chain carries TRBV18 and TRBJ1-3; D unclear. V lost 3 bases to trimming and J lost 0 bases, with 9 bases between them. Germline loops: CDR1 KGHSH, CDR2 LQKENI. The CDR3 is made up of 15 amino acids. CDR3 residues: CASSPRSGSGNTIYF. DNA for the CDR3: TGTGCCAGCTCACCGAGGTCCGGCTCTGGAAACACCATATATTTT.

This chain links TRBV19 with TRBJ2-7; D possibly corresponds to TRBD2 (6 bases). V lost 5 bases and J 3 bases, leaving 11 bases between the germline ends. CDR3 length: 13 amino acids. The germline gives CDR1 LNHDA, CDR2 SQIVND (reference sequence). The CDR3 DNA follows: TGTGCCAGTAGTCTCGGGAGCGACTACGAGCAGTACTTC. This gives the protein CASSLGSDYEQYF.

CDR3 DNA: TGTGCCAGTAGAGGGACAGGGTTGGGCGAGCAGTACTTC. The encoded protein is CASRGTGLGEQYF. The chain uses TRBV19 and TRBJ2-7; 9 positions match TRBD1. Germline values: CDR1 LNHDA, CDR2 SQIVND (reference sequence). The CDR3 contains 13 residues. V was clipped by 6 bases and J by 6 bases; unmatched bases: 6.

The chain recombines TRBV2 with TRBJ1-1, with 7 positions matching TRBD1. Germline-derived CDR1 and CDR2 are SNHLY and FYNNEI. The CDR3 has 14 amino acids. With 7 bases clipped from V and 2 bases from J, the junction kept 7 bases outside the gene matches. CDR3 coding DNA: TGTGCCAGCATAACAGGGGTTGTAAACACTGAAGCTTTCTTT. This codes for CASITGVVNTEAFF.

Concerning this clone itself: The same CDR3 also results from other DNA sequences found in this sample. The gene calls are TRBV14 and TRBJ1-1, with D unresolved. The germline V and J ends were trimmed by 1 base and 11 bases, with 11 bases remaining between them. The CDR3 totals 12 residues. Germline V gene sequence: CDR1 SGHDN, CDR2 FVKESK. CDR3 DNA: TGTGCCAGCAGCCAAGGGGTAGGGAAGGCTTTCTTT. Protein sequence: CASSQGVGKAFF.

This clone was seen once. The chain links TRBV6-6 to TRBJ2-3; D unresolved. CDR1 is MNHNY and CDR2 is SVGAGI in the germline V gene (reference sequence). Trimming pared 2 bases from V and 2 bases from J, leaving 2 bases between. The CDR3 has 12 amino acids. The CDR3 sequence: CASSYTTDTQYF. CDR3 nucleotide sequence: TGTGCCAGCAGTTACACCACAGATACGCAGTATTTT.

The CDR3 region is CASSLDPAGGYNEQFF. For the CDR3, the DNA is TGTGCCAGCAGCTTGGATCCGGCGGGAGGCTACAATGAGCAGTTCTTC. V usage is TRBV5-5 and J usage is TRBJ2-1; 8 nucleotides align to TRBD2. The germline CDR1 and CDR2 sequences are SGHKS and YYEKEE (reference sequence). This CDR3 has 16 amino acids. V shed 0 bases, J shed 3 bases, and the junction held 5 bases outside the gene matches.

V gene TRBV11-1 combines with J gene TRBJ2-3; 7 nucleotides align to TRBD1. V shed 5 bases, J shed 2 bases, and the junction held 7 bases outside the gene matches. Germline CDR1 reads SGHAT; CDR2 reads FQDESV (reference sequence). This CDR3 comprises 15 residues. The CDR3 DNA is TGTGCCAGCAGCCACACCGGGACAGCCACAGATACGCAGTATTTT. It specifies CASSHTGTATDTQYF.

This clone has just one count. The rearrangement uses TRBV9 and TRBJ1-5, with D tentatively TRBD1 (5 bases). CDR1 and CDR2 (germline): SGDLS, YYNGEE. The CDR3 loop spans 15 amino acids. Trimming left V 0 bases short and J 6 bases short, with 13 bases between. CDR3 amino acids: CASSVEGRESQPQHF. CDR3 in DNA: TGTGCCAGCAGCGTAGAAGGCAGGGAGAGTCAGCCCCAGCATTTT.

V is TRBV19 and J is TRBJ2-1; maybe TRBD2 (5 bases). Germline V gives CDR1 LNHDA, CDR2 SQIVND (reference sequence). V was clipped by 1 base and J by 4 bases, with 17 bases between them. CDR3 length equals 17 residues. The CDR3 nucleotides are TGTGCCAGTAGTATAGCAAGGACGGGCAGGACTTACAATGAGCAGTTCTTC. This sequence encodes CASSIARTGRTYNEQFF.

The V and J genes are TRBV6-6 and TRBJ2-7; TRBD1 matches at 11 bases. J lost 3 bases, V lost 2 bases, and 3 bases had no gene match. CDR1 is MNHNY and CDR2 is SVGAGI in the germline V gene (reference sequence). There are 15 residues in the CDR3. DNA of the CDR3: TGTGCCAGCAGTTACCCGGGACAGGGGGTCTACGAGCAGTACTTC. Translating gives CASSYPGQGVYEQYF.

This chain joins TRBV9 and TRBJ1-2, with 8 bases that match TRBD1. Germline loops: CDR1 SGDLS, CDR2 YYNGEE. V shed 3 bases and J 4 bases; nucleotides not matched to a gene: 8. This CDR3 is built from 15 residues. This CDR3 reads CASSAYRGNSYGYTF. CDR3 sequence (DNA): TGTGCCAGCAGCGCCTACAGGGGGAATAGCTATGGCTACACCTTC.

This clone was detected once. The rearrangement joins TRBV6-1 to TRBJ1-1; D is ambiguous. The CDR3 is 14 amino acids. The germline gives CDR1 MNHNS, CDR2 SASEGT. The ends were cut back, 3 bases at V and 2 bases at J, with 10 bases in the middle. The CDR3 coding sequence is TGTGCCAGCAGTGACCAGACCTCCAACACTGAAGCTTTCTTT. Protein sequence: CASSDQTSNTEAFF.

The V and J genes are TRBV6-5 and TRBJ2-1; 10 bases map to TRBD2. The CDR3 totals 16 residues. CDR1 is MNHEY, CDR2 SVGAGI, per germline. V dropped 1 base and J dropped 4; count of bases not matched to a gene: 4. CDR3: CASSYWKRGGYNEQFF. The CDR3 DNA sequence: TGTGCCAGCAGTTACTGGAAGCGGGGGGGTTACAATGAGCAGTTCTTC.

The chain joins TRBV9 to TRBJ2-3; D is undetermined. The CDR3 has 14 amino acids. From germline, CDR1 is SGDLS and CDR2 YYNGEE. Trimming shortened V by 4 bases and J by 1 base, and 10 bases separated the two germline ends. CDR3 region: CASSMVGGTDTQYF. CDR3 DNA: TGTGCCAGCAGCATGGTGGGTGGCACAGATACGCAGTATTTT.

The chain employs TRBV19 and TRBJ2-1; the D is unclear. The CDR3 has 15 residues. Deletions cut 0 bases from V and 8 bases from J, with 14 bases between. Germline V CDR1 and CDR2: LNHDA, SQIVND (reference sequence). The CDR3 here is CASSIDRRLVDEQFF. DNA of the CDR3: TGTGCCAGTAGTATAGATAGGAGATTGGTCGATGAGCAGTTCTTC.

This rearrangement joins TRBV7-9 to TRBJ1-2, with unresolved D. From germline, CDR1 is SEHNR and CDR2 FQNEAQ (reference sequence). The CDR3 runs to 12 residues. Trimming cost V 1 base and J 7 bases, with 7 bases left between them. The CDR3 DNA reads TGTGCCAGCAGCTTAGGTGAAGTTGGCTACACCTTC. It translates to CASSLGEVGYTF. Filled out from reference TRBV7-9 and TRBJ1-2, the complete variable domain reads DTGVSQNPRHKITKRGQNVTFRCDPISEHNRLYWYRQTLGQGPEFLTYFQNEAQLEKSRLLSDRFSAERPKGSFSTLEIQRTEQGDSAMYLCASSLGEVGYTFGSGTRLTVV.

The chain combines TRBV15 with TRBJ1-2, with 7 bases fitting TRBD1. Germline V gene data show CDR1 as LNHNV and CDR2 as YYDKDF (reference sequence). After removal of 5 bases from V and 6 bases from J, the junction contained 6 bases not matched to a gene. The CDR3 sequence is 13 residues long. The CDR3, as DNA: TGTGCCACCAGCGTACAGGGGAGGGATGGCTACACCTTC. Translating it yields CATSVQGRDGYTF.

This clone occurred once. The gene calls are TRBV7-9 and TRBJ1-2; 9 bases map to TRBD1. Germline assignment: CDR1 SEHNR and CDR2 FQNEAQ (reference sequence). The length of the CDR3 is 18 residues. The V gene end was trimmed by 2 bases and the J gene end by 0 bases; junction bases not matched to a gene: 10. The CDR3 region has the DNA TGTGCCAGCAGCTTACGTGACAGGGGGGAATTTTCTAACTATGGCTACACCTTC. This translates into CASSLRDRGEFSNYGYTF.

The V call is TRBV19, the J call TRBJ2-5; a weak D match, TRBD2 (7 bases). Trimming cost V 3 bases and J 5 bases, with 19 bases left between them. Germline assignment: CDR1 LNHDA and CDR2 SQIVND (reference sequence). The length of the CDR3 is 16 residues. In nucleotides, the CDR3 is TGTGCCAGTAGTATGAGCCTTTGGGGGGGCAGGGAGACCCAGTACTTC. As protein: CASSMSLWGGRETQYF.

V is TRBV19 and J is TRBJ2-1; D is perhaps TRBD2 (5 bases). The V gene lost 5 bases and the J gene lost 10 bases, with 18 bases spanning the gap. Germline CDR1 LNHDA, CDR2 SQIVND (reference sequence). This CDR3 contains 14 residues. For the CDR3, the DNA is TGTGCCAGTAGTCCCTTTCCCCTTTGGAGGGAGCAGTTCTTC. As protein: CASSPFPLWREQFF.

The V and J genes are TRBV11-2 and TRBJ2-7, with D uncertain. Looked up from germline, CDR1 is SGHAT and CDR2 is FQNNGV. The CDR3 loop spans 15 amino acids. V lost 2 bases and J lost 0, with 11 bases in between. CDR3 loop: CASSLLGGLSYEQYF. The CDR3 DNA is TGTGCCAGCAGCTTATTAGGCGGCCTCTCCTACGAGCAGTACTTC. Looking up the rest from reference TRBV11-2 and TRBJ2-7 gives the full variable domain: EAGVAQSPRYKIIEKRQSVAFWCNPISGHATLYWYQQILGQGPKLLIQFQNNGVVDDSQLPKDRFSAERLKGVDSTLKIQPAKLEDSAVYLCASSLLGGLSYEQYFGPGTRLTVT.

This clone is a singleton in its sample. The chain recombines TRBV25-1 with TRBJ2-1, with a tentative D call TRBD2 (6 bases). The CDR3 length is 17 residues. Germline V lookup: CDR1 MGHDK, CDR2 SYGVNS. Trimming took off 3 bases at V and 6 bases at J, with 21 bases between the two ends. The CDR3 is CASSEVWGERVINEQFF. For the CDR3, the DNA is TGTGCCAGCAGTGAGGTCTGGGGTGAGCGGGTAATCAATGAGCAGTTCTTC.